This T cell receptor beta chain stems from a study of cytomegalovirus exposure and HLA in healthy donors. Germline CDR1 and CDR2: MDHEN and SYDVKM. Germline trimming cut 6 bases from V and 5 bases from J; bases unmatched to any gene: 10. CDR3 length: 15 residues. This clone was detected only once. Vbeta (60) and Jbeta (13) primers were used in the PCR. Here immunoSEQ multiplex PCR was the method, and the copy in TCRdb shows in-frame clones only, minus some. The profile shows some 150,000 clones, over 70% of them singletons. The rearrangement links TRBV28 to TRBJ2-5; 9 bases agree with TRBD1. The receptor was derived from a man in his forties in good health and CMV-seropositive. The sample was PBMCs. The CDR3 nucleotides read TGTGCCAGCAGCGGGCATGGGACAGGGAGGGAGACCCAGTACTTC. This sequence encodes CASSGHGTGRETQYF.